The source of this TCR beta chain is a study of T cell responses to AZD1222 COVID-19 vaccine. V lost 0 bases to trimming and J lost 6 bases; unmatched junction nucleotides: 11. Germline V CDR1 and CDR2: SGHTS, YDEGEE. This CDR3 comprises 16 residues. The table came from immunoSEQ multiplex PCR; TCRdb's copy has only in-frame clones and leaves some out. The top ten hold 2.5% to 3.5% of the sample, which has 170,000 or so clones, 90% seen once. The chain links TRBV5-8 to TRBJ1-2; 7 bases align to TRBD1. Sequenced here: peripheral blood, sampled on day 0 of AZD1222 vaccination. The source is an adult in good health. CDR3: CASSLGSHTGANGYTF. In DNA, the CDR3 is TGTGCCAGCAGCTTGGGGTCCCACACAGGGGCTAATGGCTACACCTTC.